These 18 T cell receptor beta chains share one sample of origin, sequenced in a study of blood T cells in healthy people across ages. Primers used in a second PCR of about 7 to 11 cycles were a sample-barcoded 5' primer and a J-beta primer mix. TCRdb processed the 5' RACE reads anew with MiXCR; each CDR3 protein has one entry. This sample yields 750,000 to 950,000 distinct CDR3 sequences, of which around half are seen a single time; approximately 40% belongs to the top ten. The sample was blood. These receptors were obtained from an elderly man in good health.

V and J are TRBV5-1 and TRBJ2-5; no definite D call. The length of the CDR3 is 14 residues. Germline V gene sequence: CDR1 SGHRS, CDR2 YFSETQ. The V and J ends lost 3 bases and 7 bases respectively, with 16 bases between them. The CDR3 region is CASSSPKSIGTQYF. In DNA, the CDR3 is TGCGCCAGCAGCTCCCCTAAGAGCATCGGGACCCAGTACTTC.

The chain links TRBV27 to TRBJ2-1, with 15 nucleotides matching TRBD2. V was clipped by 4 bases and J by 10 bases; unmatched bases: 14. The CDR3 is made up of 18 amino acids. Germline CDR1 MNHEY, CDR2 SMNVEV (reference sequence). CDR3 DNA: TGTGCCAGCAGTTCTGACAAACGTAGGACTAGCGGGAGGGGGGAGCAGTTCTTC. Encoded protein: CASSSDKRRTSGRGEQFF.

This CDR3 reads CASSSGRSSGANVLTF. The CDR3 nucleotides are TGTGCCAGCAGCTCAGGACGGAGCTCTGGGGCCAACGTCCTGACTTTC. The V gene is TRBV13, the J gene TRBJ2-6; D remains ambiguous. Trimming removed 4 bases at V and 0 bases at J, with 10 bases between. Germline values: CDR1 PRHDT, CDR2 FYEKMQ (reference sequence). The CDR3 covers 16 residues.

V gene TRBV29-1 combines with J gene TRBJ2-3, with 9 positions matching TRBD2. CDR1 is SQVTM and CDR2 is ANQGSEA in the germline V gene. Losses at the gene ends were 4 bases for V and 4 bases for J; bases not matched to a gene: 6. The CDR3 runs to 14 residues. The CDR3 is CSVAVSGSADTQYF. DNA for the CDR3: TGCAGCGTTGCCGTTAGCGGGAGTGCAGATACGCAGTATTTT.

This clonotype was recorded a few times. The chain is built from TRBV12-3 or TRBV12-4 and TRBJ1-2; the D is unclear. V lost 7 bases and J 7 bases, leaving 16 bases between the germline ends. CDR3 size: 13 residues. CDR3 DNA: TGTGCCAGCACCCTGGGATTGTCTCGTGGCTACACCTTC. It encodes CASTLGLSRGYTF.

This chain joins TRBV12-3 or TRBV12-4 and TRBJ2-4; 14 nucleotides line up with TRBD2. The CDR3 covers 21 residues. Unmatched junction bases numbered 13, after V lost 2 bases and J lost 1 base. CDR3 loop: CASSLNLRGLAGGGAKNIQYF. The CDR3 coding sequence is TGTGCCAGCAGTTTAAATTTAAGAGGACTAGCGGGAGGCGGGGCCAAAAACATTCAGTACTTC.

The chain has TRBV19 and TRBJ2-1; perhaps D is TRBD1 or TRBD2 (5 bases each). The CDR3 runs to 14 residues. Trimming shortened V by 9 bases and J by 2 bases, and 14 bases separated the two germline ends. Germline CDR1 and CDR2: LNHDA and SQIVND (reference sequence). DNA for the CDR3: TGTGCCAGCAGAGGGGACCGACCCTACAATGAGCAGTTCTTC. Translation gives CASRGDRPYNEQFF.

This clonotype was seen a few times. The chain is built from TRBV9 and TRBJ2-1; 8 bases are a match to TRBD1. The junction had 8 bases not matched to a gene; V was cut back by 3 bases and J by 6 bases. Germline V gives CDR1 SGDLS, CDR2 YYNGEE. This CDR3 has 15 residues. The CDR3 coding sequence is TGTGCCAGCAGCGCAGGGGGCGCCCCGGGCAATGAGCAGTTCTTC. Residues: CASSAGGAPGNEQFF. The whole variable domain, filled in from reference TRBV9 and TRBJ2-1, reads DSGVTQTPKHLITATGQRVTLRCSPRSGDLSVYWYQQSLDQGLQFLIQYYNGEERAKGNILERFSAQQFPDLHSELNLSSLELGDSALYFCASSAGGAPGNEQFFGPGTRLTVL.

This clonotype came up a few times. The rearrangement uses TRBV7-2 and TRBJ2-3, with D hard to call. The V end lost 2 bases, the J end lost 14 bases, and 14 bases lay between the germline ends. CDR3 length: 12 residues. Germline V CDR1 and CDR2: SGHTA, FQGNSA. The CDR3 is CASSLSRVYAYF. The CDR3, as DNA: TGTGCCAGCAGCTTAAGCCGTGTATACGCGTATTTT.

This clonotype was counted between two and nine times. The rearrangement uses TRBV20-1 and TRBJ1-2; D gene uncertain. The germline gives CDR1 DFQATT, CDR2 SNEGSKA (reference sequence). The CDR3 extends over 13 amino acids. Trimming stripped 1 base from V and 1 base from J, with 7 bases between. DNA of the CDR3: TGCAGTGCTAGAGTTCAGCTTAACTATGGCTACACCTTC. It is translated as CSARVQLNYGYTF.

J is TRBJ2-7 and V is TRBV18, with TRBD1 matching 9 bases. This CDR3 spans 15 amino acids. After removal of 6 bases from V and 1 base from J, the junction contained 7 bases not matched to a gene. CDR1 is KGHSH and CDR2 is LQKENI in the germline V gene. For the CDR3, the DNA is TGTGCCAGCTCCCTTCGGACAGGGGAATCCTACGAGCAGTACTTC. Its translation: CASSLRTGESYEQYF.

The V call is TRBV29-1, the J call TRBJ2-4; TRBD1 might be the D (5 bases). Gene TRBJ2-7 matches the end of the DNA better, so the J call may be wrong. This CDR3 contains 12 residues. CDR1 SQVTM and CDR2 ANQGSEA come from the germline V gene. This chain's CDR3 is CSVVEGVYEQYF. The CDR3 DNA is TGCAGCGTTGTGGAAGGGGTCTACGAGCAGTACTTC.

This clonotype was counted between two and nine times. The V gene is TRBV6-2 or TRBV6-3, the J gene TRBJ2-7, with 7 bases fitting TRBD1. Germline V gene lookup returns CDR1 MNHEY and CDR2 SVGEGT. The CDR3 is made up of 15 amino acids. Germline trimming cut 2 bases from V and 0 bases from J; bases unmatched to any gene: 4. The DNA for the CDR3 is TGTGCCAGCAGTTACCGACAGGGATACTCCTACGAGCAGTACTTC. Its translation is CASSYRQGYSYEQYF.

This clonotype was picked up a small number of times. V gene TRBV11-1 combines with J gene TRBJ2-1; D is perhaps TRBD1 (6 bases). Trimming pared 3 bases from V and 7 bases from J, leaving 16 bases between. Looked up from germline, CDR1 is SGHAT and CDR2 is FQDESV (reference sequence). This CDR3 is built from 15 residues. The CDR3, as DNA: TGTGCCAGCAGCTTGGCGACAGGCGGGTGGAATGAGCAGTTCTTC. Translation: CASSLATGGWNEQFF.

This clonotype was counted only a few times. Germline is not matched at one junction end, which may reflect a read error. V gene TRBV20-1 combines with J gene TRBJ2-7, with D possibly being TRBD1 (6 bases). The V gene's germline CDR1 is DFQATT and CDR2 SNEGSKA (reference sequence). The CDR3 loop spans 12 amino acids. The CDR3 region is CSASSGAYEQYF. The CDR3 DNA reads TGCAGCGCTAGTTCAGGGGCCTACGAGCAGTACTTC.

The chain couples TRBV20-1 to TRBJ1-2; D possibly corresponds to TRBD1 (5 bases). Germline loops: CDR1 DFQATT, CDR2 SNEGSKA (reference sequence). The CDR3 is 12 amino acids. V shed 6 bases and J shed 7 bases, with 15 bases lying between them. The DNA of the CDR3 is TGCAGTGCGTGGGACGACGGGGTTGGCTACACCTTC. It encodes CSAWDDGVGYTF.

This chain joins TRBV6-6 and TRBJ1-5, with no clear D. Between the trimmed V and J ends, which lost 7 bases and 2 bases, there was a span of 9 bases. This CDR3 is built from 13 residues. The germline gives CDR1 MNHNY, CDR2 SVGAGI (reference sequence). The chain's CDR3 is CASNKDGNQPQHF. Written as DNA, the CDR3 is TGTGCCAGCAACAAGGATGGCAATCAGCCCCAGCATTTT.

The chain joins TRBV19 to TRBJ2-4; 8 nucleotides line up with TRBD2. The V gene's germline CDR1 is LNHDA and CDR2 SQIVND (reference sequence). CDR3 length: 16 residues. Trimming took 2 bases from V and 1 from J; bases not matched to a gene: 4. Here the CDR3 reads CASSINREGAKNIQYF. The CDR3 DNA reads TGTGCCAGTAGTATAAACCGGGAGGGTGCCAAAAACATTCAGTACTTC.